Listed here are 30 T cell receptor beta chains from one sample, sequenced in a study of cytomegalovirus exposure and HLA in healthy donors. 60 Vbeta and 13 Jbeta primers were used in PCR. Assay used: immunoSEQ multiplex PCR; TCRdb lists only in-frame clones, some missing. The table has some 140,000 clones, 75% seen once; the top ten hold less than 4%. Material: PBMCs. These TCRs come from a man aged 30 to 39 in good health and CMV-seronegative.

This sequence joins TRBV25-1 and TRBJ1-3, with TRBD1 as a possible D gene (6 bases). V lost 5 bases and J 3 bases, leaving 8 bases between the germline ends. From germline, CDR1 is MGHDK and CDR2 SYGVNS. This CDR3 spans 13 amino acids. The DNA for the CDR3 is TGTGCCAGCAGTTCAGGGGTTGGAAACACCATATATTTT. This translates into CASSSGVGNTIYF.

The V gene is TRBV30, the J gene TRBJ1-5, with TRBD1 matching over 7 bases. The V and J ends lost 3 bases and 7 bases, in that order; junction bases with no gene match: 6. The length of the CDR3 is 13 residues. Germline CDR1 is GTSNPN and CDR2 is SVGIG (reference sequence). DNA of the CDR3: TGTGCCTGGAGCGGGACAGAGGGACAGCCCCAGCATTTT. Its translation: CAWSGTEGQPQHF.

Only a few counts were recorded for this clone. The V gene is TRBV19, the J gene TRBJ1-5; 8 nucleotides agree with TRBD1. The CDR3 sequence is 15 residues long. CDR1 is LNHDA, CDR2 SQIVND, per germline (reference sequence). J lost 4 bases, V lost 3 bases, and 5 bases had no gene match. The CDR3 DNA reads as TGTGCCAGTAGTATTAGGACAGGGCCAAATCAGCCCCAGCATTTT. Protein sequence: CASSIRTGPNQPQHF.

The V call is TRBV5-1, the J call TRBJ1-1, with TRBD1 matching 9 bases. CDR1 is SGHRS and CDR2 is YFSETQ in the germline V gene. The CDR3 length is 14 residues. V lost 4 bases and J lost 5; bases outside the gene matches: 6. In DNA form, the CDR3 reads TGCGCCAGCAGCGTACAGGGGGCTGGGACTGAAGCTTTCTTT. Its protein is CASSVQGAGTEAFF. The variable domain in full, completed from reference TRBV5-1 and TRBJ1-1, reads KAGVTQTPRYLIKTRGQQVTLSCSPISGHRSVSWYQQTPGQGLQFLFEYFSETQRNKGNFPGRFSGRQFSNSRSEMNVSTLELGDSALYLCASSVQGAGTEAFFGQGTRLTVV.

About this clone: Compared with germline, one end of the junction differs, possibly owing to a read error. This sequence joins TRBV19 and TRBJ1-2; D is undetermined. There are 15 residues in the CDR3. The V gene's germline CDR1 is LNHDA and CDR2 SQIVND (reference sequence). Here the CDR3 reads CASSIIGEGDYGYTF. The CDR3 bases are TGTGCCAGTAGTATTATTGGCGAGGGAGACTACGGCTACACCTTC.

V is TRBV30 and J is TRBJ1-5, with D perhaps matching TRBD1 (6 bases). Per the germline V gene, CDR1 is GTSNPN and CDR2 is SVGIG (reference sequence). Trimming removed 3 bases at V and 0 bases at J, with 12 bases between. The CDR3 covers 15 residues. CDR3 region: CAWSPDRYSNQPQHF. CDR3 coding DNA: TGTGCCTGGAGCCCCGACAGGTATAGCAATCAGCCCCAGCATTTT.

The chain uses TRBV11-2 and TRBJ2-3; 10 nucleotides agree with TRBD1. With V trimmed by 5 bases and J by 5 bases, 10 bases remained unmatched. The length of the CDR3 is 16 residues. Germline CDR1 is SGHAT and CDR2 is FQNNGV. The CDR3 region is CASSPHGGDRGDTQYF. CDR3 nucleotides: TGTGCCAGCAGCCCACATGGCGGGGACAGGGGAGATACGCAGTATTTT. Together with reference TRBV11-2 and TRBJ2-3, the CDR3 gives the full variable domain: EAGVAQSPRYKIIEKRQSVAFWCNPISGHATLYWYQQILGQGPKLLIQFQNNGVVDDSQLPKDRFSAERLKGVDSTLKIQPAKLEDSAVYLCASSPHGGDRGDTQYFGPGTRLTVL.

CDR3 coding DNA: TGTGCCAGCAAACTAAGGGGCTCCTACAATGAGCAGTTCTTC. Protein sequence: CASKLRGSYNEQFF. The rearrangement uses TRBV28 and TRBJ2-1; D may be TRBD1 (5 bases). The CDR3 has 14 residues. The germline gives CDR1 MDHEN, CDR2 SYDVKM. V was cut by 7 bases and J by 0 bases, with 10 bases left in between. Complete variable domain (other parts from reference TRBV28 and TRBJ2-1): DVKVTQSSRYLVKRTGEKVFLECVQDMDHENMFWYRQDPGLGLRLIYFSYDVKMKEKGDIPEGYSVSREKKERFSLILESASTNQTSMYLCASKLRGSYNEQFFGPGTRLTVL.

This rearrangement joins TRBV6-5 to TRBJ2-2; 9 bases are a match to TRBD1. Germline V CDR1 and CDR2: MNHEY, SVGAGI. The ends lost 5 bases at V and 5 bases at J; junction bases unmatched: 3. The CDR3 contains 14 residues. The CDR3 nucleotides read TGTGCCAGCAGTGCGGGACAGGGTACCGGGGAGCTGTTTTTT. Encoded protein: CASSAGQGTGELFF.

This clone has just one count. The rearrangement uses TRBV7-3 and TRBJ2-5, with 7 bases lining up with TRBD2. V lost 1 base to trimming and J lost 4 bases; unmatched junction nucleotides: 6. The V gene's germline CDR1 is SGHTA and CDR2 FQGTGA. The CDR3 covers 15 residues. The CDR3 DNA reads TGTGCCAGCAGCTTAAGAGCGGGACCCGTAGAGACCCAGTACTTC. Its protein is CASSLRAGPVETQYF.

This rearrangement joins TRBV6-5 to TRBJ1-6, with a possible D match to TRBD1 (5 bases). The CDR3 loop spans 16 amino acids. CDR1 and CDR2 (germline): MNHEY, SVGAGI. V lost 0 bases and J 4 bases, leaving 10 bases between the germline ends. Here the CDR3 reads CASSYSISGYNSPLHF. The CDR3 nucleotides are TGTGCCAGCAGTTACTCAATATCAGGGTATAATTCACCCCTCCACTTT.

The V call is TRBV30, the J call TRBJ2-7; 8 bases align to TRBD1. Trimming at V came to 8 bases and at J to 4 bases, leaving 10 bases not matched to a gene. The germline gives CDR1 GTSNPN, CDR2 SVGIG (reference sequence). The CDR3 is 13 amino acids. CDR3 sequence (DNA): TGTGCCGGCTACTTCAGGGGGCGTTACGAGCAGTACTTC. Translated, it gives CAGYFRGRYEQYF.

The CDR3 nucleotides read TGTGCCAGCAGTTTAAACCCCGCGGGGGGCGATACGCAGTATTTT. Protein sequence: CASSLNPAGGDTQYF. The rearrangement joins TRBV28 to TRBJ2-3, with 8 bases identical to TRBD2. The CDR3 totals 15 residues. Germline V gene data show CDR1 as MDHEN and CDR2 as SYDVKM. Trimming removed 2 bases from V and 6 bases from J; junction bases left unmatched: 7.

This clone turned up a few times. The CDR3: CASSFAQRTYEQYF. As DNA, the CDR3 is TGTGCCAGCAGCTTCGCACAGCGGACCTACGAGCAGTACTTC. The chain couples TRBV7-2 to TRBJ2-7, with D maybe TRBD2 (5 bases). The CDR3 has 14 amino acids. V was trimmed by 3 bases and J by 2 bases, leaving 11 bases between them. Germline V gene sequence: CDR1 SGHTA, CDR2 FQGNSA.

This chain joins TRBV7-9 and TRBJ1-2, with 9 positions matching TRBD1. CDR3 length equals 16 residues. Trimming took 5 bases from V and 3 from J; bases not matched to a gene: 10. CDR1 and CDR2 from the germline V gene are SEHNR and FQNEAQ (reference sequence). The CDR3 here is CASSALPGQGDYGYTF. The CDR3, as DNA: TGTGCCAGCAGCGCCCTTCCGGGACAGGGTGACTATGGCTACACCTTC.

There are a few counts of this clone. The genes are TRBV4-1 and TRBJ2-3, with TRBD1 identical over 9 bases. This CDR3 has 15 residues. Germline V gene data show CDR1 as MGHRA and CDR2 as YSYEKL. Trimming at V came to 4 bases and at J to 3 bases, leaving 5 bases not matched to a gene. The CDR3 loop reads CASSPGQGSTDTQYF. Written as DNA, the CDR3 is TGCGCCAGCAGCCCGGGACAGGGTTCGACAGATACGCAGTATTTT.

This clone occurred a few times. V is TRBV7-9 and J is TRBJ1-1; D gene unclear. V gave up 3 bases and J gave up 0 bases, with 8 bases separating them. This CDR3 comprises 14 residues. The germline CDR1 and CDR2 sequences are SEHNR and FQNEAQ (reference sequence). CDR3 coding DNA: TGTGCCAGCAGCTTTGGCAGTGTGAACACTGAAGCTTTCTTT. It codes for CASSFGSVNTEAFF. Full variable domain (remainder filled in from reference TRBV7-9 and TRBJ1-1): DTGVSQNPRHKITKRGQNVTFRCDPISEHNRLYWYRQTLGQGPEFLTYFQNEAQLEKSRLLSDRFSAERPKGSFSTLEIQRTEQGDSAMYLCASSFGSVNTEAFFGQGTRLTVV.

This chain connects TRBV19 to TRBJ1-5; the D gene is possibly TRBD1 (5 bases). The CDR3 is made up of 15 amino acids. CDR1 is LNHDA and CDR2 is SQIVND in the germline V gene (reference sequence). V was shortened by 3 bases and J by 6 bases, with 15 bases between the two germline ends. The CDR3 loop is CASSMGQGTRQPQHF. The CDR3 coding sequence is TGTGCCAGTAGTATGGGGCAGGGAACCCGTCAGCCCCAGCATTTT.

This chain uses TRBV7-8 with TRBJ2-7, with 10 bases lining up with TRBD1. Looked up from germline, CDR1 is SGHVS and CDR2 is FQNEAQ. The V and J ends lost 2 bases and 6 bases, in that order; junction bases with no gene match: 10. This CDR3 has 16 residues. The CDR3 here is CASSLRDRGLVSEQYF. The DNA of the CDR3 is TGTGCCAGCAGCTTAAGGGACAGGGGTTTGGTAAGCGAGCAGTACTTC.

The CDR3 spells CASSPSGAGVPDTQYF. CDR3 coding DNA: TGTGCCAGCAGCCCTTCGGGGGCGGGAGTCCCAGATACGCAGTATTTT. The chain employs TRBV13 and TRBJ2-3; D may be TRBD2 (7 bases). V was cut by 5 bases and J by 4 bases, with 19 bases left in between. Per germline, CDR1 PRHDT and CDR2 FYEKMQ (reference sequence). This CDR3 contains 16 residues.

V usage is TRBV7-6 and J usage is TRBJ2-7, with D perhaps TRBD2 (5 bases). The CDR3 is 14 residues long. Germline CDR1 and CDR2: SGHVS and FNYEAQ. The V and J ends lost 3 bases and 3 bases respectively, with 12 bases between them. CDR3 loop: CASSLIGELYEQYF. As DNA, the CDR3 is TGTGCCAGCAGCTTGATCGGGGAGCTCTACGAGCAGTACTTC.

The V and J genes are TRBV5-1 and TRBJ2-1, with TRBD2 identical over 9 bases. The trim removed 6 bases at V and 2 bases at J, leaving 12 bases unmatched. The CDR3 length is 17 residues. In germline, CDR1 is SGHRS, CDR2 YFSETQ. The CDR3 nucleotides are TGCGCCAGCACCGGAGGTAGCGGGGGAGCAACCTACAATGAGCAGTTCTTC. Protein sequence: CASTGGSGGATYNEQFF.

This chain connects TRBV19 to TRBJ1-5, with TRBD1 matching 8 bases. Trimming took 5 bases from V and 0 from J; bases not matched to a gene: 0. The germline gives CDR1 LNHDA, CDR2 SQIVND (reference sequence). The CDR3 loop spans 14 amino acids. The CDR3 loop reads CASSGQGSNQPQHF. The CDR3 DNA reads as TGTGCCAGTAGTGGACAGGGTAGCAATCAGCCCCAGCATTTT.

This clone occurred once. The chain employs TRBV7-2 and TRBJ2-3, with TRBD2 identical over 10 bases. The V gene's germline CDR1 is SGHTA and CDR2 FQGNSA. The CDR3 has 16 residues. J was trimmed by 1 base and V by 5 bases; bases with no gene match: 6. CDR3 residues: CASSHLSGGGTDTQYF. The CDR3 nucleotides read TGTGCCAGCAGCCACCTAAGCGGGGGGGGCACAGATACGCAGTATTTT.

The V gene is TRBV6-5, the J gene TRBJ2-7; TRBD2 matches 7 bases. With 0 bases clipped from V and 3 bases from J, the junction kept 5 bases outside the gene matches. Germline V gives CDR1 MNHEY, CDR2 SVGAGI. The CDR3 has 15 amino acids. The CDR3: CASSYSTRGDYEQYF. CDR3 bases: TGTGCCAGCAGTTACTCGACCCGGGGGGACTACGAGCAGTACTTC.

V and J are TRBV18 and TRBJ1-2; 9 bases agree with TRBD1. Germline loops: CDR1 KGHSH, CDR2 LQKENI. V was clipped by 1 base and J by 2 bases; unmatched bases: 8. The CDR3 runs to 17 residues. CDR3 bases: TGTGCCAGCTCACCACAACAGGAGGACAGGGGCAACTATGGCTACACCTTC. Protein: CASSPQQEDRGNYGYTF.

This chain joins TRBV18 and TRBJ2-1, with 8 bases that match TRBD1. V dropped 0 bases and J dropped 6; count of bases not matched to a gene: 4. The length of the CDR3 is 15 residues. Germline V gene data show CDR1 as KGHSH and CDR2 as LQKENI. The CDR3 region is CASSPPLTGGNEQFF. The CDR3 DNA is TGTGCCAGCTCACCACCGTTAACAGGGGGCAATGAGCAGTTCTTC.

The chain is built from TRBV2 and TRBJ2-7; 10 bases match TRBD2. Germline trimming cut 11 bases from V and 3 bases from J; bases unmatched to any gene: 4. Germline V CDR1 and CDR2: SNHLY, FYNNEI. This CDR3 has 12 amino acids. The CDR3 region has the DNA TGTGCCTCCAGGACTAGCGGCTACGAGCAGTACTTC. Protein sequence: CASRTSGYEQYF.

This sequence joins TRBV29-1 and TRBJ2-7; D is ambiguous. With 7 bases removed from V and 7 bases from J, the gap between germline ends came to 14 bases. CDR3 size: 11 residues. Germline CDR1 SQVTM, CDR2 ANQGSEA. This CDR3 reads CSASNWAEQYF. CDR3 nucleotide sequence: TGCAGCGCCAGTAACTGGGCGGAGCAGTACTTC.

The gene calls are TRBV7-9 and TRBJ2-3, with D perhaps TRBD2 (6 bases). In germline, CDR1 is SEHNR, CDR2 FQNEAQ (reference sequence). This CDR3 is 16 amino acids long. The V and J ends lost 5 bases and 0 bases respectively, with 15 bases between them. CDR3 amino acids: CASSQGGAKSTDTQYF. CDR3 sequence (DNA): TGTGCCAGCAGCCAGGGCGGGGCGAAGAGCACAGATACGCAGTATTTT.